Shown below are 6 T cell receptor beta chains from a single sample sequenced in a study of human T cells and chemical hapten exposure (dated by TCRdb to the early 2020s). The receptor library was made with RACE. The run used a NextSeq 500. TCRdb reworked the public reads: Q25 trimming with fastp, MiXCR clone assembly, productive beta chains retained. Each entry merges the rows of one CDR3 protein and shows their most common DNA and genes. The sample table shows a few hundred thousand distinct CDR3 sequences, and approximately 5% are seen once. Around 8.6% of the sample lies in the top ten. This specimen's time point label, per the study, means: pre-sensitization, week 0. The meaning of the sample's treatment or condition label: therapeutic diphenylcyclopropenone sensitization with weekly scalp DPC. The sequencing used whole blood, collected in connection with sensitization to the hapten diphenylcyclopropenone (DPC). These receptor sequences come from a woman aged 18-29 years with alopecia areata. Some clones in this sample may be carry-over from other donors' samples.

This clonotype appeared many times. This chain connects TRBV11-2 to TRBJ2-3; either TRBD1 or TRBD2 may supply D (5 bases each). CDR1 and CDR2 from the germline V gene are SGHAT and FQNNGV. This CDR3 has 14 residues. V lost 3 bases to trimming and J lost 1 base, with 8 bases between them. The CDR3 sequence is CASSFQGRTDTQYF. CDR3 DNA sequence: TGTGCCAGCAGCTTTCAGGGACGCACAGATACGCAGTATTTT.

Ten or more counts support this clonotype. This chain joins TRBV7-2 and TRBJ2-3; D is unclear. Trimming took 3 bases from V and 1 from J, leaving 2 bases between them. The CDR3 contains 12 residues. The germline CDR1 and CDR2 sequences are SGHTA and FQGNSA. CDR3 nucleotide sequence: TGTGCCAGCAGCTTCCGCACAGATACGCAGTATTTT. Translated, it gives CASSFRTDTQYF.

This clonotype has just a few counts. V and J are TRBV3-1 and TRBJ2-7; D is unclear. The CDR3 is made up of 12 amino acids. Trimming shortened V by 6 bases and J by 2 bases, and 8 bases separated the two germline ends. The germline CDR1 and CDR2 sequences are LGHDT and YNNKEL (reference sequence). DNA for the CDR3: TGTGCCAGCAGGGCGAACCCCTACGAGCAGTACTTC. Translation gives CASRANPYEQYF.

The chain recombines TRBV10-3 with TRBJ2-2, with D possibly being TRBD2 (5 bases). Germline-derived CDR1 and CDR2 are ENHRY and SYGVKD. V was clipped by 10 bases and J by 6 bases, with 12 bases between them. This CDR3 comprises 12 residues. In DNA, the CDR3 is TGTGCCACCTCCGAGGGAGCCGGGGAGCTGTTTTTT. Amino acid sequence: CATSEGAGELFF.

This clonotype was picked up a small number of times. The chain is built from TRBV3-1 and TRBJ1-2; weak D call: TRBD1 (5 bases). The CDR3 totals 14 residues. V dropped 4 bases and J dropped 4 bases, with 13 bases sitting between them. The germline gives CDR1 LGHDT, CDR2 YNNKEL (reference sequence). CDR3 bases: TGTGCCAGCAGCCCCCAAGACAGCGCCTATGGCTACACCTTC. Amino acid sequence: CASSPQDSAYGYTF. Combining the CDR3 with reference TRBV3-1 and TRBJ1-2 gives the whole variable domain DTAVSQTPKYLVTQMGNDKSIKCEQNLGHDTMYWYKQDSKKFLKIMFSYNNKELIINETVPNRFSPKSPDKAHLNLHINSLELGDSAVYFCASSPQDSAYGYTFGSGTRLTVV.

This clonotype was seen ten or more times. The chain joins TRBV4-1 to TRBJ1-2; D unresolved. Trimming removed 0 bases at V and 2 bases at J, with 19 bases between. This CDR3 is built from 18 residues. Germline V gene lookup returns CDR1 MGHRA and CDR2 YSYEKL. CDR3 coding DNA: TGCGCCAGCAGCCAAGAGCGCCTATTCCGACCGGTCAACTATGGCTACACCTTC. Its protein is CASSQERLFRPVNYGYTF.